The rows below give T cell receptor beta chains drawn from one sample of a study of siplizumab effects on memory and regulatory T cells. The data were produced by immunoSEQ multiplex PCR, yet TCRdb's version contains in-frame clones alone and is incomplete. The table records around 95,000 clones, 94% of them present only once. Sequences were obtained from non-Treg CD4+ T cells sorted from blood. The origin of the receptors is a human donor in good health. CDR3s include the opening cysteine and the closing phenylalanine or tryptophan. Each record gives: D gene, V gene, J gene, clone size, CDR3 DNA, CDR3 protein. D genes are given only for firm matches. Part of the rows lack a size; the others show once, few, many or a class for expanded clones.

-	TRBV5-1	TRBJ2-4	-	TGCGCCAGCAGCTTGGAGAGCTATCGATCCATTCAGTACTTC	CASSLESYRSIQYF
-	TRBV21-1	TRBJ2-4	-	TGTGCCAGCAGCAAAGAAGACAGGGGGCATAACATTCAGTACTTC	CASSKEDRGHNIQYF
-	TRBV7-9	TRBJ1-6	-	TGTGCCAGCAGCCTAGGGGGGGTTGATAATTCACCCCTCCACTTT	CASSLGGVDNSPLHF
-	TRBV18	TRBJ2-1	-	TGTGCCAGCTCACCACCGGAGGGCTCCTACAATGAGCAGTTCTTC	CASSPPEGSYNEQFF
-	TRBV7-2	TRBJ1-2	-	TGTGCCAGCAAGGGAGGGGGGGAGTATGGCTACACCTTC	CASKGGGEYGYTF
-	TRBV5-1	TRBJ2-7	-	TGCGCCAGCAGCTTGGCAGGCCTAAGCTACGAGCAGTACTTC	CASSLAGLSYEQYF
TRBD2	TRBV28	TRBJ2-7	-	TGTGCCAGCAGTTTATGGGGCAAGAGCGGGAGTCTAGGCCGCGAGCAGTACTTC	CASSLWGKSGSLGREQYF
TRBD2	TRBV4-1	TRBJ2-4	-	TGCGCCAGCAGCCAAGGACTAGCGGGAGGAATAGCCAAAAACATTCAGTACTTC	CASSQGLAGGIAKNIQYF
TRBD2	TRBV5-1	TRBJ2-1	-	TGCGCCAGCAGCGAGCAGACTAGCACGTACAATGAGCAGTTCTTC	CASSEQTSTYNEQFF
TRBD2	TRBV9	TRBJ2-3	-	TGTGCCAGCAGCGTAGGGGATAGCGGGAGGGATACGCAGTATTTT	CASSVGDSGRDTQYF
TRBD1	TRBV6-1	TRBJ1-4	-	TGTGCCAGCAGTGAGGGACAGGGGATTGAAAAACTGTTTTTT	CASSEGQGIEKLFF
TRBD2	TRBV29-1	TRBJ2-5	-	TGCAGCGTTGGGCCCCTCTGGCGGGAGCTTGAGCTTAGAGAGACCCAGTACTTC	CSVGPLWRELELRETQYF
-	TRBV7-9	TRBJ2-2	once	TGTGCCAGCAGCTTTGGGGGACTGGCCGGGGAGCTGTTTTTT	CASSFGGLAGELFF
TRBD1	TRBV14	TRBJ2-6	once	TGTGCCAGCAGCTATCGGACAGGGGGCGCCCGCTCTGGGGCCAACGTCCTGACTTTC	CASSYRTGGARSGANVLTF
TRBD1	TRBV2	TRBJ1-2	-	TGTGCTTTCCCCGGGACAGGGGCATCACGTACGGAGCGCACTTATGGCTACACCTTC	CAFPGTGASRTERTYGYTF
TRBD2	TRBV7-9	TRBJ2-2	once	TGTGCCAGCAGCCCCGGACTAGCGGGAGCAATCGGGGAGCTGTTTTTT	CASSPGLAGAIGELFF
TRBD1	TRBV28	TRBJ2-7	-	TGTGCCAGCAGTCTCGCCGGGACAGGGGGTGGAGAGCAGTACTTC	CASSLAGTGGGEQYF
-	TRBV19	TRBJ2-5	-	TGTGCCAGTATCGACCATCGGGGGACCCAAGAGACCCAGTACTTC	CASIDHRGTQETQYF
-	TRBV5-1	TRBJ2-7	-	TGCGCCAGCAGCTACTTAAGCGGGTACTCCTACGAGCAGTACTTC	CASSYLSGYSYEQYF
-	TRBV10-3	TRBJ1-1	-	TGTGCCATCAGACTGGGGACGACCACTGAAGCTTTCTTT	CAIRLGTTTEAFF
-	TRBV14	TRBJ1-5	-	TGTGCCAGCAGGGGGGGTCAGCCCCAGCATTTT	CASRGGQPQHF
TRBD1	TRBV28	TRBJ1-6	-	TGTGCCAGCTGGACAGGGTATAATTCACCCCTCCACTTT	CASWTGYNSPLHF
TRBD2	TRBV2	TRBJ2-7	few	TGTGCCAGCAGTGGGACTAGCGGGAGGGCCCTCGTCGAGCAGTACTTC	CASSGTSGRALVEQYF
-	TRBV27	TRBJ1-2	-	TGTGCCAGCAGCCAGACCCCTAGACTTGAGGGGGGGGGCTACACCTTC	CASSQTPRLEGGGYTF
TRBD1	TRBV14	TRBJ2-7	-	TGTGCCAGCAGCCGACGACAGGGATACTACGAGCAGTACTTC	CASSRRQGYYEQYF
-	TRBV7-2	TRBJ1-1	-	TGTGCCAGCAGCTTAGCTACGGGGGAAATCACTGAAGCTTTCTTT	CASSLATGEITEAFF
-	TRBV6-6	TRBJ2-7	once	TGTGCCAGCCGTCAGTGGGGTGGCGAGCAGTACTTC	CASRQWGGEQYF
-	TRBV29-1	TRBJ2-7	-	TGCAGCGTTGAGGGGGGGGCCAGGGAGGCCTACGAGCAGTACTTC	CSVEGGAREAYEQYF
TRBD2	TRBV11-2	TRBJ2-1	-	TGTGCCAGCAGCTTATCCAGCGGGAGTTCATGGTACAATGAGCAGTTCTTC	CASSLSSGSSWYNEQFF
TRBD2	TRBV27	TRBJ2-1	-	TGTGCCAGCAGTTTATCGCTAGCGGGACGGGATGAGCAGTTCTTC	CASSLSLAGRDEQFF
-	TRBV15	TRBJ2-5	-	TGTGCCACCAGCAGAGGGGGAGGCTCAGGGGAGATGATGGAGACCCAGTACTTC	CATSRGGGSGEMMETQYF
TRBD2	TRBV19	TRBJ2-7	-	TGTGCCAGTAGGGGACTAGCGGGGGGCTCCTACGAGCAGTACTTC	CASRGLAGGSYEQYF
-	TRBV7-9	TRBJ2-4	-	TGTGCCAGCAGCTTGGAAAACATTCAGTACTTC	CASSLENIQYF
TRBD1	TRBV28	TRBJ1-3	once	TGTGCCAGCACCCGAGGGGGACAGGGGAATCTACCGCGCTCTGGAAACACCATATATTTT	CASTRGGQGNLPRSGNTIYF
TRBD2	TRBV5-1	TRBJ2-2	-	TGCGCCAGCAGCTCCCTAGCGGGAGGGACCGGGGAGCTGTTTTTT	CASSSLAGGTGELFF